These T cell receptor beta chains were read from a single sample in a study of cytomegalovirus exposure and HLA in healthy donors. Libraries were prepared by immunoSEQ multiplex PCR; TCRdb keeps only in-frame clonotypes and omits some of them. This table holds over 45,000 clones, just over 90% found once. Sequencing was done on a sample of PBMCs. The receptors originated from a young woman in good health and CMV-seronegative. Each CDR3 is given with its conserved first and last residue. D genes are given only for firm matches. The listing skips clone size in some rows; elsewhere it reads once, few, many or a size class.

>TRBV4-1|TRBD2|TRBJ2-1|once
TGCGCCAGCAGCACTACTAGCGGGCTTTACAATGAGCAGTTCTTC
CASSTTSGLYNEQFF
>TRBV6-5|TRBD1|TRBJ1-5|.
TGTGCCAGCAGTACAGGGGGCAGGAATCAGCCCCAGCATTTT
CASSTGGRNQPQHF
>TRBV11-2|.|TRBJ2-5|once
TGTGCCAGCAGCTTACGGGAAGAGACCCAGTACTTC
CASSLREETQYF
>TRBV4-1|TRBD2|TRBJ2-3|.
TGCGCCAGCAGCCGGATCGGGGGGGTGGTAAATACGCAGTATTTT
CASSRIGGVVNTQYF
>TRBV6-6|TRBD1|TRBJ1-1|.
TGTGCCAGCAGTTCGACAGGGCTGCGGGAAGCTTTCTTT
CASSSTGLREAFF
>TRBV6-1|TRBD2|TRBJ2-1|.
TGTGCCAGCAGCGTTAGCGGGGGGTCCTACAATGAGCAGTTCTTC
CASSVSGGSYNEQFF
>TRBV12-5|.|TRBJ2-6|once
TGTGCTAGTGGTCCATACAGGGCTGGGGCCAACGTCCTGACTTTC
CASGPYRAGANVLTF
>TRBV4-3|TRBD1|TRBJ1-2|.
TGCGCCAGCAGCCCAGGACAGGGTAATGGCTACACCTTC
CASSPGQGNGYTF
>TRBV7-2|.|TRBJ2-1|.
TGTGCCAGCAGCTTAGTTGCGCAGGGCACCCAAGAGCAGTTCTTC
CASSLVAQGTQEQFF
>TRBV19|.|TRBJ1-1|.
TGTGCCAGTAGTCCCAGGACAGCTCCGAACACTGAAGCTTTCTTT
CASSPRTAPNTEAFF
>TRBV2|.|TRBJ2-5|once
TGTGCCAGCAGTGGAGGTGTTTTTGTGGAGACCCAGTACTTC
CASSGGVFVETQYF
>TRBV9|TRBD2|TRBJ2-7|once
TGTGCCAGCAGCGTAGGGCTAGCGGGGTTCGAGCAGTACTTC
CASSVGLAGFEQYF
>TRBV27|.|TRBJ2-3|.
TGTGCCAGCAGTTTACTCGGGGAATCTCACACAGATACGCAGTATTTT
CASSLLGESHTDTQYF
>TRBV7-8|.|TRBJ1-1|.
TGTGCCAGCAGCAAGTTGCCTGGCAACACTGAAGCTTTCTTT
CASSKLPGNTEAFF
>TRBV6-5|TRBD1|TRBJ2-3|.
TGTGCCAGCAGACCCACCGGGACAGGGTCAGATACGCAGTATTTT
CASRPTGTGSDTQYF
>TRBV4-1|TRBD1|TRBJ2-2|once
TGCGCCAGCAGCCCACCGGACAGGGGTGGGACCGGGGAGCTGTTTTTT
CASSPPDRGGTGELFF
>TRBV2|.|TRBJ1-2|.
TGTGCCAGCTGGCAGGGGCCACTCTATGGCTACACCTTC
CASWQGPLYGYTF
>TRBV13|TRBD2|TRBJ2-1|.
TGTGCCAGCAGCCCACTAGCGGGGGGAGCTAATGAGCAGTTCTTC
CASSPLAGGANEQFF
>TRBV28|TRBD1|TRBJ2-1|.
TGTGCCAGCAGCAAGACAGGGTCGGCATACAATGAGCAGTTCTTC
CASSKTGSAYNEQFF
>TRBV6-5|.|TRBJ1-1|.
TGTGCCAGCACCTACTACGAAGGGGCTGTGCAAGCTTTCTTT
CASTYYEGAVQAFF
>TRBV19|.|TRBJ2-1|.
TGTGCCAGTAGTGTCGGGGGAGCCCAAGCAGTCGAGCAGTTCTTC
CASSVGGAQAVEQFF
>TRBV5-6|.|TRBJ1-2|once
TGTGCCAGCAGCTTGAACGTGAGAGACAGTAACTACTATGGCTACACCTTC
CASSLNVRDSNYYGYTF